This T cell receptor beta chain was sequenced in a study of blood T cell repertoires in COVID-19. Study overall: The United States, Italy and Spain supplied acute and convalescent COVID-19 samples. Nucleic acid was either cDNA or gDNA, and it came from T cells, B-cell-depleted T cells, or PBMCs.

Researchers sorted participants into cohorts using their self-reported clinical history. Original methodology: Using reference gene primer amplification, nucleated cell counts were estimated. Clones were read by immunoSEQ multiplex PCR, and TCRdb kept only the in-frame ones, dropping some. For V, J and clone size, that table is used; D and trimming come from the DNA. This sample has 150,000 to 200,000 clones, with 82% found just once. The source of this sequence is a man aged 50 to 60 who had recovered from COVID-19. The sample taken for sequencing was PBMCs or T cells enriched from blood (not recorded which).

The CDR3 bases are TGCGCCAGCAGCTTACAGGACAGGAGTAATGAAAAACTGTTTTTT. It encodes CASSLQDRSNEKLFF. This chain joins TRBV5-1 and TRBJ1-4; TRBD1 matches at 7 bases. With V trimmed by 2 bases and J by 4 bases, 5 bases remained unmatched. Germline loops: CDR1 SGHRS, CDR2 YFSETQ. The CDR3 has 15 amino acids. Full variable domain (rest looked up from reference TRBV5-1 and TRBJ1-4): KAGVTQTPRYLIKTRGQQVTLSCSPISGHRSVSWYQQTPGQGLQFLFEYFSETQRNKGNFPGRFSGRQFSNSRSEMNVSTLELGDSALYLCASSLQDRSNEKLFFGSGTQLSVL.